This T cell receptor beta chain was retrieved from a study of cytomegalovirus exposure and HLA in healthy donors. The study, taken as a whole, reports: Subsequent analysis found a tendency for first-cohort TCR clusters to co-occur within the 90 to 150 validation repertoires. Three chains tied to CMV proved CMV antigen-specific in vitro.

Details on this clone: Its antigen remains unidentified.

The data were produced by immunoSEQ multiplex PCR, yet TCRdb's version contains in-frame clones alone and is incomplete. The sample has 90,000 to 150,000 clones, 70% to 90% seen once. Sample: PBMCs. This sequence was found in a woman under 30 in good health and CMV-seropositive.

The CDR3 region has the DNA TGTGCCAGCAGCTCTGGGGGGGAATATAGGTTCTTC. The encoded protein is CASSSGGEYRFF. The V and J genes are TRBV9 and TRBJ2-1; 7 bases match TRBD2. Germline CDR1 is SGDLS and CDR2 is YYNGEE. J was trimmed by 15 bases and V by 4 bases; bases with no gene match: 10. This CDR3 has 12 residues.